This TCR beta chain was documented in a study of blood T cells in healthy people across ages. PCR was performed a second time for about 6 to 11 cycles using a sample-barcoded 5' primer and a J-beta primer mix. TCRdb reprocessed the 5' RACE reads with MiXCR, giving one entry per CDR3 protein. This repertoire shows 1.5 million to 2 million distinct CDR3 sequences, approximately 28% found once; its top ten account for 7.7%. Germline V CDR1 and CDR2: LNHNV, YYDKDF (reference sequence). The V segment lost 5 bases and the J segment 7 bases; nucleotides outside the gene matches: 13. The CDR3 has 16 amino acids. This clonotype appeared a few times.

This sequence originates from a woman in her twenties or thirties in good health. The sample comprised blood. The chain recombines TRBV15 with TRBJ2-7; TRBD2 aligns across 11 bases. DNA for the CDR3: TGTGCCACCAGCGCTGAGGGATCTAGCGGGAGGAAAGAGCAGTACTTC. This translates into CATSAEGSSGRKEQYF.